This T cell receptor beta chain stems from a study of molecular identifiers for immune sequencing clone quantification. Study in general: In the replicates, RNA derived from around 20,000 or 100,000 naive CD8 cells was divided into five parts, and four were sequenced.

Findings of the study overall: Clones that had above 20 RNA copies took up over 99% of effector molecules but under 1% in naive cells.

Previously published methods and listed TCR primers were used for the bulk TCR libraries. From the PCR reads, TCRdb called clonotypes with MiXCR, one entry per CDR3 protein. Of a few hundred thousand distinct CDR3 sequences listed, roughly 24% are singletons. This clonotype has just a few counts. The antigen remains unidentified. The authors gated naive CD8 T cells as CD8+CD4-CCR7+CD45RA+ for sorting. Trimming left V 3 bases short and J 6 bases short, with 12 bases between. The CDR3 contains 13 residues. The V gene's germline CDR1 is SGHDT and CDR2 YYEEEE. V usage is TRBV5-6 and J usage is TRBJ1-1; D is perhaps TRBD1 (6 bases). The clonotype was recovered from a human donor in good health. Some libraries in this study had Jurkat cell RNA spiked in. Input material: naive CD8+ T cells from blood, with Jurkat cell RNA spiked in. The subset here: FACS-sorted CD8+CD4-CCR7+CD45RA+ naive T cells. The DNA for the CDR3 is TGTGCCAGCAGCTGGGGGGGGGGCCCTGAAGCTTTCTTT. It specifies CASSWGGGPEAFF.